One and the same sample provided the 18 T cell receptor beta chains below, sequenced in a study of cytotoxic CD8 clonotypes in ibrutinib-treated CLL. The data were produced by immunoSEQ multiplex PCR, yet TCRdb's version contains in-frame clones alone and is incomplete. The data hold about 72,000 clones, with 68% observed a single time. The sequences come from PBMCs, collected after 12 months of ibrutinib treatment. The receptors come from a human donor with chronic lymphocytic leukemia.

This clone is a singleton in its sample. Written as DNA, the CDR3 is TGTGCCAGCAGGGCTCGACAGGGCCCAAATGAAAAACTGTTTTTT. Translation gives CASRARQGPNEKLFF. The chain links TRBV7-2 to TRBJ1-4; 7 nucleotides agree with TRBD1. CDR3 length: 15 amino acids. V trimming: 6 bases; J trimming: 5 bases; junction bases outside the gene matches: 9. Germline CDR1 and CDR2: SGHTA and FQGNSA.

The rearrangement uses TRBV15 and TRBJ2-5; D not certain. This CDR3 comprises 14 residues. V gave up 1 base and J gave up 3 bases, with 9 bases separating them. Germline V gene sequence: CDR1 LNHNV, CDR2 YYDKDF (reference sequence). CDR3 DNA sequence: TGTGCCACCAGCAGAGGTCTACCAGAAGAGACCCAGTACTTC. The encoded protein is CATSRGLPEETQYF.

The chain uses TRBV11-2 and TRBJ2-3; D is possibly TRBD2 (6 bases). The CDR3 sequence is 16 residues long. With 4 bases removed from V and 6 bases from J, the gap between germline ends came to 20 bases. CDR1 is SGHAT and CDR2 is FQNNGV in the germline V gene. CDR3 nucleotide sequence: TGTGCCAGCAGCTCAAGCATTCGGCGGGCGGGGGATACGCAGTATTTT. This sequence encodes CASSSSIRRAGDTQYF.

This chain's CDR3 is CASTPRLGNTQYF. CDR3 DNA: TGCGCCAGCACCCCCCGGTTGGGGAACACCCAGTACTTC. This sequence joins TRBV23-1 and TRBJ2-5; D call uncertain. TRBV23-1 is an open reading frame, and its role is uncertain. The CDR3 extends over 13 amino acids. V lost 7 bases and J 8 bases, leaving 17 bases between the germline ends.

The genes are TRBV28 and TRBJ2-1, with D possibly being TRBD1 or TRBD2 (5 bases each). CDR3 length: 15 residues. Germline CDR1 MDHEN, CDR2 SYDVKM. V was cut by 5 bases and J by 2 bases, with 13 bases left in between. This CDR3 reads CASSPGTVTYNEQFF. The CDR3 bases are TGTGCCAGCAGTCCAGGGACGGTTACCTACAATGAGCAGTTCTTC.

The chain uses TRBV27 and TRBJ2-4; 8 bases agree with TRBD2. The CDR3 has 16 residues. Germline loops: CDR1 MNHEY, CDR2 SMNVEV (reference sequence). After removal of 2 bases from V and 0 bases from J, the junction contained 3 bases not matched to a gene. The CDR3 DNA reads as TGTGCCAGCAGTTTAGCGGGGGGTCTAGCCAAAAACATTCAGTACTTC. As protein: CASSLAGGLAKNIQYF.

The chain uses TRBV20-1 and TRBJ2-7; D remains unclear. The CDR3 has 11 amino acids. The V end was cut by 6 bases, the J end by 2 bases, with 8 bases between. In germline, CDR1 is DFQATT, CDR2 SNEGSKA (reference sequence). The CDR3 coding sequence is TGCAGTGCGTCCCTCACCTACGAGCAGTACTTC. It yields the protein CSASLTYEQYF.

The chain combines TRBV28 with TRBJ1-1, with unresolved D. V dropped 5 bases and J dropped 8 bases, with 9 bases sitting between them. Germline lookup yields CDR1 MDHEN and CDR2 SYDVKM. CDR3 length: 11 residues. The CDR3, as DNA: TGTGCCAGCAGTCCGCGGGGAGAAGCTTTCTTT. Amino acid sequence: CASSPRGEAFF.

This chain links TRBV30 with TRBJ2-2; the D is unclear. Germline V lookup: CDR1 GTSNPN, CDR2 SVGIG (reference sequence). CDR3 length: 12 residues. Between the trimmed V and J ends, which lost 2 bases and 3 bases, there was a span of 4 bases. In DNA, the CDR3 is TGTGCCTGGAGTAGGGACACCGGGGAGCTGTTTTTT. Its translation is CAWSRDTGELFF.

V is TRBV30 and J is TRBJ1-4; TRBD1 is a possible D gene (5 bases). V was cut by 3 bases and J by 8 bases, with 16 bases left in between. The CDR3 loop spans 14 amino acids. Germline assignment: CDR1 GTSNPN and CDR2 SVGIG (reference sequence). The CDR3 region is CAWRDRTRVEKLFF. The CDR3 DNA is TGTGCCTGGAGGGACCGGACCAGGGTAGAAAAACTGTTTTTT.

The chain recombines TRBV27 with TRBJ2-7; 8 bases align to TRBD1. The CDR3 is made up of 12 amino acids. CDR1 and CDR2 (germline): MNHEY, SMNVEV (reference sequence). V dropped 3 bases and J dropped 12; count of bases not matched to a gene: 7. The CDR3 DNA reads TGTGCCAGCAGTTTTACAGGGGGGAATCTGTACTTC. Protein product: CASSFTGGNLYF.

This CDR3 reads CASSSGPIYGYTF. The CDR3 bases are TGTGCCAGCAGCTCGGGACCCATCTATGGCTACACCTTC. The rearrangement joins TRBV7-3 to TRBJ1-2; possible D gene TRBD1, 5 bases. The CDR3 runs 13 residues. Germline V lookup: CDR1 SGHTA, CDR2 FQGTGA. The ends were cut back, 4 bases at V and 4 bases at J, with 10 bases in the middle.

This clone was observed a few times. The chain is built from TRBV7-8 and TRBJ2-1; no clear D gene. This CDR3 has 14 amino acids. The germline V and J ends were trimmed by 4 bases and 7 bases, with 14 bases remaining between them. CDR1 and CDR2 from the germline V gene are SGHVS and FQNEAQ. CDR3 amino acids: CASSSGGSNNEQFF. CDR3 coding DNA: TGTGCCAGCAGCTCCGGTGGGTCCAATAATGAGCAGTTCTTC.

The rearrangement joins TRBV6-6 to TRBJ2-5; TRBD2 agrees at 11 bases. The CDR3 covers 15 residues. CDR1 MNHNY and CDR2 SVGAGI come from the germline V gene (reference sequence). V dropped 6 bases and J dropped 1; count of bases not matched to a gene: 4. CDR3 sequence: CASSPLAGGQETQYF. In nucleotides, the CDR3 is TGTGCCAGCAGCCCCCTAGCGGGGGGCCAAGAGACCCAGTACTTC.

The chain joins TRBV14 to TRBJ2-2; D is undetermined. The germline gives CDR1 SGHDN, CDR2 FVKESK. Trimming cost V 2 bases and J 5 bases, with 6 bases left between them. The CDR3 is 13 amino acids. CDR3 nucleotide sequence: TGTGCCAGCAGCCAACCCGGTACCGGGGAGCTGTTTTTT. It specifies CASSQPGTGELFF.

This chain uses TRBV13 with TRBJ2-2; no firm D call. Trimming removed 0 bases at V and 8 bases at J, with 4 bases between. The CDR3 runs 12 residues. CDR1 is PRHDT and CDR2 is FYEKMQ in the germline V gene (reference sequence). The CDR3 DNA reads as TGTGCCAGCAGCTTAGGTCGGGGGGAGCTGTTTTTT. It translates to CASSLGRGELFF.

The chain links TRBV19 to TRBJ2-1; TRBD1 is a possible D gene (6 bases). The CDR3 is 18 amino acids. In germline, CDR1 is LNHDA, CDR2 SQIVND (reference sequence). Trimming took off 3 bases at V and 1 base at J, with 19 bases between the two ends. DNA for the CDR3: TGTGCCAGTAGTATTTCCCCGTTCAGGGGCGTATCCTACAATGAGCAGTTCTTC. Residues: CASSISPFRGVSYNEQFF.

This chain's CDR3 is CASSPGSLTIDEQFF. Written as DNA, the CDR3 is TGTGCCAGCTCACCGGGCTCTCTGACTATCGATGAGCAGTTCTTC. V usage is TRBV18 and J usage is TRBJ2-1; D perhaps matches TRBD2 (5 bases). The germline gives CDR1 KGHSH, CDR2 LQKENI. CDR3 length: 15 residues. Trimming took 3 bases from V and 8 from J, leaving 17 bases between them.